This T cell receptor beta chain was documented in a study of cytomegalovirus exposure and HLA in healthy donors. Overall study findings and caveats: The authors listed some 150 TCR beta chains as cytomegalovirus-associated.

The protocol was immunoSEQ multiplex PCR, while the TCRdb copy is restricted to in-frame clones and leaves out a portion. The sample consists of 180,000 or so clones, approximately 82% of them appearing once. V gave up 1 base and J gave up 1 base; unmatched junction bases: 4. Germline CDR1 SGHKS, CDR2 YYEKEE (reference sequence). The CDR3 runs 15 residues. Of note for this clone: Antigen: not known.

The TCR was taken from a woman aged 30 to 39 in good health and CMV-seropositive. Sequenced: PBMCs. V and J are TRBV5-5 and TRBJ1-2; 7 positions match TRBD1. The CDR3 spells CASSLTGENNYGYTF. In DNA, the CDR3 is TGTGCCAGCAGCTTGACAGGGGAGAATAACTATGGCTACACCTTC.